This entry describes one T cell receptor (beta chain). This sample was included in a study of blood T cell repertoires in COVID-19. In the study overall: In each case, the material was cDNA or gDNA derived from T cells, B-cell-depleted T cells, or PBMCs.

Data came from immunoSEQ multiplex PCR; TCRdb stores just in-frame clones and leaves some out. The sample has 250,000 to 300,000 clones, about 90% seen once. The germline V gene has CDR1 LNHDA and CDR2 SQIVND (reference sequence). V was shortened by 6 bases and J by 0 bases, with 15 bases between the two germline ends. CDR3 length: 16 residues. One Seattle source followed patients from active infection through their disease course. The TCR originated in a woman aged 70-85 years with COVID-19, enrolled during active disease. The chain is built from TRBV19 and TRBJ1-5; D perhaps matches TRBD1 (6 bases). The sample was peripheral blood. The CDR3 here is CASRGGRGDSNQPQHF. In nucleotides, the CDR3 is TGTGCCAGTAGGGGGGGCCGGGGGGATAGCAATCAGCCCCAGCATTTT.